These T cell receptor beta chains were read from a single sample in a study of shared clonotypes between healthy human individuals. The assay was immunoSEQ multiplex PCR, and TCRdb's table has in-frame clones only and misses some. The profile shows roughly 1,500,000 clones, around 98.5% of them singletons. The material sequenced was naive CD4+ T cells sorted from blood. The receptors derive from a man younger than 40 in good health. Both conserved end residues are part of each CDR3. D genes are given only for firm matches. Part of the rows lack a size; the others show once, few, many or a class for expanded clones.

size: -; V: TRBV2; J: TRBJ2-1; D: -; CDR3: CASRQYNEQFF; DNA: TGTGCCAGCAGACAGTACAATGAGCAGTTCTTC
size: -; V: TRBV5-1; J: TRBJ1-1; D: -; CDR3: CASSSGLMNTEAFF; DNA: TGCGCCAGCAGCTCAGGGTTAATGAACACTGAAGCTTTCTTT
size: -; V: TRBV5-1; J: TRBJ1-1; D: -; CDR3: CASSVGQRNTEAFF; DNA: TGCGCCAGCAGCGTAGGACAGCGTAACACTGAAGCTTTCTTT
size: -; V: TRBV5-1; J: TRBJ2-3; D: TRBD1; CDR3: CASSNRDRVRTDTQYF; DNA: TGCGCCAGCAGCAACAGGGACAGGGTTCGCACAGATACGCAGTATTTT
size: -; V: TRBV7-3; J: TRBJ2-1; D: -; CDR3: CASSSGLNNEQFF; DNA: TGTGCCAGCAGCTCCGGACTGAACAATGAGCAGTTCTTC
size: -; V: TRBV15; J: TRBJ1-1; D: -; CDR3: CATSREVAWGTEAFF; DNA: TGTGCCACCAGCAGAGAAGTGGCCTGGGGCACTGAAGCTTTCTTT
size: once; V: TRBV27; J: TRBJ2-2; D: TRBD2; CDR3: CASSLLQSGRTGELFF; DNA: TGTGCCAGCAGTTTGCTCCAGAGCGGGAGGACCGGGGAGCTGTTTTTT
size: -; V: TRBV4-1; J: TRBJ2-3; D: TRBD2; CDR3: CASSPYSGRAGDTQYF; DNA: TGCGCCAGCAGCCCCTATAGCGGGAGGGCAGGAGATACGCAGTATTTT
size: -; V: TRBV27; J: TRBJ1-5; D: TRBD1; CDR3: CASSLSMGLGTGDRPQHF; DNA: TGTGCCAGCAGTTTATCGATGGGGCTGGGGACAGGGGACCGGCCCCAGCATTTT
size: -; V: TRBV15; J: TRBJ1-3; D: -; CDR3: CATSRDRGYSANPGNTIYF; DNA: TGTGCCACCAGCAGAGATCGGGGGTACAGCGCTAACCCTGGAAACACCATATATTTT
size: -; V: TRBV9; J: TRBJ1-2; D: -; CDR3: CASSVARGTGYTF; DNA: TGTGCCAGCAGCGTAGCCCGGGGGACGGGCTACACCTTC
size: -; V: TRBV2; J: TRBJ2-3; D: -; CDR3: CASRSGGSSTDTQYF; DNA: TGTGCCAGCAGGTCCGGGGGTTCTAGCACAGATACGCAGTATTTT
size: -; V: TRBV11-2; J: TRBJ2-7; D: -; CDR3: CASSSSTYEQYF; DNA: TGTGCCAGCAGCTCCAGTACATACGAGCAGTACTTC
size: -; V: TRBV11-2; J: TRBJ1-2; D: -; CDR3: CASSLDLRQSANYGYTF; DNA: TGTGCCAGCAGCTTAGATTTACGGCAGTCAGCTAACTATGGCTACACCTTC
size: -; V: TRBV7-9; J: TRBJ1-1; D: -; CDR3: CASSPTFNLGRNTEAFF; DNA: TGTGCCAGCAGCCCAACCTTTAATTTGGGAAGGAACACTGAAGCTTTCTTT
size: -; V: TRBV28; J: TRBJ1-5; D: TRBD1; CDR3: CASSPGQGDQPQHF; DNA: TGTGCCAGCAGCCCGGGACAGGGCGATCAGCCCCAGCATTTT
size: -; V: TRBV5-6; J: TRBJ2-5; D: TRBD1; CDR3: CASSSTGRETQYF; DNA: TGTGCCAGCAGCTCGACAGGGCGGGAGACCCAGTACTTC
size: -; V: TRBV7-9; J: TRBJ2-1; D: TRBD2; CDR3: CASSLGVGRTYNEQFF; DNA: TGTGCCAGCAGCTTAGGGGTCGGGAGGACTTACAATGAGCAGTTCTTC
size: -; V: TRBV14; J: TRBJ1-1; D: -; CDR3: CASSLDKRGEAFF; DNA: TGTGCCAGCAGCCTCGATAAGCGGGGGGAAGCTTTCTTT
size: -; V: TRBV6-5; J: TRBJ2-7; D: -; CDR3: CASSRTADSYEQYF; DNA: TGTGCCAGCAGCAGGACAGCTGACTCCTACGAGCAGTACTTC
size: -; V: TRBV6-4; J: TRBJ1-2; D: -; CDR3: CASSDGRGYGYTF; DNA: TGTGCCAGCAGTGATGGAAGGGGATATGGCTACACCTTC
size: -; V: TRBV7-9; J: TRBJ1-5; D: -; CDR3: CASSHRNQPQHF; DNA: TGTGCCAGCAGCCACCGGAATCAGCCCCAGCATTTT
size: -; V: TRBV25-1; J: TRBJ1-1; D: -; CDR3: CASSPIGNTEAFF; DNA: TGTGCCAGCAGCCCGATTGGGAACACTGAAGCTTTCTTT
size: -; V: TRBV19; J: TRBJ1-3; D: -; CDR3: CASSIVGMPPQNTIYF; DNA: TGTGCCAGTAGTATCGTGGGGATGCCGCCCCAAAACACCATATATTTT
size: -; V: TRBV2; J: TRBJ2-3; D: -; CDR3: CASSNYRRQMVTDTQYF; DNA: TGTGCCAGCAGTAACTACAGGCGCCAGATGGTCACAGATACGCAGTATTTT
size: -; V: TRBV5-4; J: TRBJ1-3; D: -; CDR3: CASSLDRHSGNTIYF; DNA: TGTGCCAGCAGCTTGGATCGGCACTCTGGAAACACCATATATTTT
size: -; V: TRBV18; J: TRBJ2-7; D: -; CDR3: CASSMRSLYEQYF; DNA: TGTGCCAGCTCGATGCGATCCCTTTACGAGCAGTACTTC
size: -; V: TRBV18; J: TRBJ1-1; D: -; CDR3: CASSPVHPEGTEAFF; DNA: TGTGCCAGCTCACCGGTACACCCAGAGGGCACTGAAGCTTTCTTT
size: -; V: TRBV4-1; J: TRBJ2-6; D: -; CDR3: CASSQFLGGANVLTF; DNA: TGCGCCAGCAGCCAATTTTTGGGAGGGGCCAACGTCCTGACTTTC
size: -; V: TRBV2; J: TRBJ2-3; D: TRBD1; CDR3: CASKRGQGMSDTQYF; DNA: TGTGCCAGCAAGAGGGGACAGGGGATGTCAGATACGCAGTATTTT
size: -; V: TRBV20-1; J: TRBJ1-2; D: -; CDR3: CSARANYGYTF; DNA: TGCAGTGCTAGGGCAAACTATGGCTACACCTTC
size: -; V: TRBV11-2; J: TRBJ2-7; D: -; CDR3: CASSYLRPRVHEQYF; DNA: TGTGCCAGCAGCTACCTCCGTCCCAGGGTCCACGAGCAGTACTTC
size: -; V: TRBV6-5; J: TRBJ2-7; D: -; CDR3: CASSRALQNSYEQYF; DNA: TGTGCCAGCAGCCGCGCGTTGCAAAACTCCTACGAGCAGTACTTC
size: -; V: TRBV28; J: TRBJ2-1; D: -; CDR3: CASSLSIGGSSGDNEQFF; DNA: TGTGCCAGCAGTTTATCAATCGGGGGATCATCAGGCGACAATGAGCAGTTCTTC
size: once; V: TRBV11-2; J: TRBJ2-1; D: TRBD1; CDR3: CASSLEGQGPYNEQFF; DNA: TGTGCCAGCAGCTTAGAGGGACAGGGTCCCTACAATGAGCAGTTCTTC
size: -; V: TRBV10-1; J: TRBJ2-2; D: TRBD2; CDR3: CASSTGTSGRAGRTGELFF; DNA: TGCGCCAGCAGTACTGGGACTAGCGGGAGGGCCGGTCGCACCGGGGAGCTGTTTTTT
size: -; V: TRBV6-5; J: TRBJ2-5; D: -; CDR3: CASSYTVFRGTQYF; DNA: TGTGCCAGCAGTTACACTGTGTTCCGGGGGACCCAGTACTTC